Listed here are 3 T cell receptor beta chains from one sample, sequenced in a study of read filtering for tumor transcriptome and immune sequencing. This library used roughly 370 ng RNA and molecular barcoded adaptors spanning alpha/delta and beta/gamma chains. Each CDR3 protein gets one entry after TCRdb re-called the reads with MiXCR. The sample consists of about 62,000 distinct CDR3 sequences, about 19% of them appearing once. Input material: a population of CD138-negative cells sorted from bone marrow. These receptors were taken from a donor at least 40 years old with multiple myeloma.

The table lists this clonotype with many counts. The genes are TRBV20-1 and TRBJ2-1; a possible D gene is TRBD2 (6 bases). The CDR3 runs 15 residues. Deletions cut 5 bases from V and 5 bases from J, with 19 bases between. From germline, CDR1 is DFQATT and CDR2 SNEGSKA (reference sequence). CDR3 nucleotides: TGCAGTGCTCACTTCGGGAGCCCCACCAACAATGAGCAGTTCTTC. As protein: CSAHFGSPTNNEQFF.

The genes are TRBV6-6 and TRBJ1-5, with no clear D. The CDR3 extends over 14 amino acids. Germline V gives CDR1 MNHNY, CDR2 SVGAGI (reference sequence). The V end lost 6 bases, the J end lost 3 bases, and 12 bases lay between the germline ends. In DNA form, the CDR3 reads TGTGCCAGCAGAGGAGGCGATTACAATCAGCCCCAGCATTTT. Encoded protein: CASRGGDYNQPQHF.

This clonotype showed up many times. The CDR3, as DNA: TGTGCCAGCATTCTTAGGCCCCAAGAGACCCAGTACTTC. This codes for CASILRPQETQYF. The chain recombines TRBV27 with TRBJ2-5; D remains unclear. The V and J ends lost 7 bases and 1 base respectively, with 10 bases between them. CDR3 length equals 13 residues. Germline assignment: CDR1 MNHEY and CDR2 SMNVEV (reference sequence).